The 28 T cell receptor beta chains in this list originate from one sample, sequenced in a study of blood T cells in healthy people across ages. For the second PCR, which ran for about 6 to 11 cycles, a sample-barcoded 5' primer and a J-beta primer mix were used. TCRdb independently ran MiXCR on the 5' RACE reads; one entry per CDR3 protein. The repertoire includes some 790,000 distinct CDR3 sequences, under 35% of them detected once, and around 15% sits in the top ten. Source material: blood. The receptors originated from an elderly woman in good health.

This rearrangement joins TRBV5-4 to TRBJ1-6; D may be TRBD1 (5 bases). Germline values: CDR1 SGHNT, CDR2 YYREEE (reference sequence). V gave up 1 base and J gave up 10 bases, with 12 bases separating them. The CDR3 length is 14 residues. The CDR3 loop reads CASSLSQGGSPLHF. The CDR3 nucleotides are TGTGCCAGCAGCTTGAGTCAGGGCGGCTCACCCCTCCACTTT. Supplemented by reference TRBV5-4 and TRBJ1-6, the full variable domain reads ETGVTQSPTHLIKTRGQQVTLRCSSQSGHNTVSWYQQALGQGPQFIFQYYREEENGRGNFPPRFSGLQFPNYSSELNVNALELDDSALYLCASSLSQGGSPLHFGNGTRLTVT.

The V and J genes are TRBV20-1 and TRBJ1-6; D call uncertain. CDR3 length: 14 amino acids. The V end was cut by 1 base, the J end by 10 bases, with 14 bases between. The germline CDR1 and CDR2 sequences are DFQATT and SNEGSKA (reference sequence). The CDR3 loop is CSARGRIGNSPLHF. CDR3 bases: TGCAGTGCTAGAGGCCGGATAGGAAACTCACCCCTCCACTTT.

This clonotype was recorded at least ten times. V and J are TRBV9 and TRBJ2-3; 9 bases match TRBD1. The CDR3 runs 18 residues. V lost 2 bases to trimming and J lost 1 base; unmatched junction nucleotides: 11. From germline, CDR1 is SGDLS and CDR2 YYNGEE. CDR3 DNA: TGTGCCAGCAGCGTTTCGGGACAGGGTTTGAGAGGCACAGATACGCAGTATTTT. Protein sequence: CASSVSGQGLRGTDTQYF.

This clonotype was detected many times. The chain recombines TRBV10-3 with TRBJ2-7, with 10 bases fitting TRBD2. The CDR3 extends over 14 amino acids. CDR1 and CDR2 (germline): ENHRY, SYGVKD. Trimming at V came to 10 bases and at J to 0 bases, leaving 6 bases not matched to a gene. The CDR3 loop is CATSGGGSSYEQYF. The CDR3 DNA is TGTGCCACGAGCGGGGGGGGCTCCTCCTACGAGCAGTACTTC.

This clonotype was observed many times. This sequence joins TRBV4-1 and TRBJ2-4; perhaps TRBD2 as D (5 bases). V lost 0 bases and J lost 0, with 9 bases in between. This CDR3 is built from 16 residues. Germline CDR1 reads MGHRA; CDR2 reads YSYEKL. This CDR3 is CASSQDLGLAKNIQYF. In DNA form, the CDR3 reads TGCGCCAGCAGCCAAGATTTAGGACTAGCCAAAAACATTCAGTACTTC.

This clonotype was picked up a small number of times. The chain joins TRBV14 to TRBJ2-5; the match to TRBD2 covers 9 bases. The CDR3 sequence is 17 residues long. Germline V gene sequence: CDR1 SGHDN, CDR2 FVKESK. The ends lost 2 bases at V and 0 bases at J; junction bases unmatched: 7. The CDR3 nucleotides read TGTGCCAGCAGCCAATCTCTAGCGGGGTGGTACCAAGAGACCCAGTACTTC. This gives the protein CASSQSLAGWYQETQYF. Looking up the rest from reference TRBV14 and TRBJ2-5 gives the full variable domain: EAGVTQFPSHSVIEKGQTVTLRCDPISGHDNLYWYRRVMGKEIKFLLHFVKESKQDESGMPNNRFLAERTGGTYSTLKVQPAELEDSGVYFCASSQSLAGWYQETQYFGPGTRLLVL.

This chain joins TRBV20-1 and TRBJ1-1; tentative D call: TRBD1 (6 bases). The CDR3 is 13 amino acids. Between the trimmed V and J ends, which lost 7 bases and 1 base, there was a span of 13 bases. Germline V gives CDR1 DFQATT, CDR2 SNEGSKA (reference sequence). For the CDR3, the DNA is TGCAGTGTCAGGGGAGGGACGAACACTGAAGCTTTCTTT. This gives the protein CSVRGGTNTEAFF.

Many counts were recorded for this clonotype. J is TRBJ2-7 and V is TRBV20-1, with 11 bases that match TRBD1. The length of the CDR3 is 17 residues. With V trimmed by 4 bases and J by 3 bases, 14 bases remained unmatched. Germline loops: CDR1 DFQATT, CDR2 SNEGSKA (reference sequence). DNA of the CDR3: TGCAGTGCTATCAACCCGGGACAGGGGGTTTCACGCTACGAGCAGTACTTC. This encodes CSAINPGQGVSRYEQYF.

This clonotype was detected many times. The rearrangement joins TRBV7-9 to TRBJ2-5, with D tentatively TRBD2 (5 bases). The CDR3 extends over 14 amino acids. Trimming cost V 8 bases and J 2 bases, with 15 bases left between them. The germline V gene has CDR1 SEHNR and CDR2 FQNEAQ (reference sequence). The CDR3 spells CASGPTMLQETQYF. The CDR3 region has the DNA TGTGCCAGCGGACCGACTATGCTTCAAGAGACCCAGTACTTC.

The rearrangement joins TRBV7-8 to TRBJ2-7; possible D gene TRBD1, 6 bases. The CDR3 is 13 residues long. CDR1 is SGHVS, CDR2 FQNEAQ, per germline. V was shortened by 5 bases and J by 2 bases, with 10 bases between the two germline ends. CDR3 protein: CASSRGHTYEQYF. The CDR3 region has the DNA TGTGCCAGCAGCAGGGGACACACCTACGAGCAGTACTTC.

There are many counts of this clonotype. This chain connects TRBV18 to TRBJ2-1; maybe TRBD1 (6 bases). The germline V and J ends were trimmed by 1 base and 2 bases, with 6 bases remaining between them. The CDR3 is made up of 14 amino acids. CDR1 and CDR2 from the germline V gene are KGHSH and LQKENI. The CDR3 sequence: CASSPRQAYNEQFF. CDR3 coding DNA: TGTGCCAGCTCACCACGACAGGCCTACAATGAGCAGTTCTTC. Complete variable domain (other parts from reference TRBV18 and TRBJ2-1): NAGVMQNPRHLVRRRGQEARLRCSPMKGHSHVYWYRQLPEEGLKFMVYLQKENIIDESGMPKERFSAEFPKEGPSILRIQQVVRGDSAAYFCASSPRQAYNEQFFGPGTRLTVL.

This clonotype was recorded many times. The DNA of the CDR3 is TGTGCCAGCGGCTTTAGCGGGGGAGCAGAGACCCAGTACTTC. Its protein is CASGFSGGAETQYF. The V call is TRBV6-2 or TRBV6-3, the J call TRBJ2-5; TRBD2 agrees at 9 bases. The CDR3 is 14 amino acids. The ends lost 8 bases at V and 4 bases at J; junction bases unmatched: 8. From germline, CDR1 is MNHEY and CDR2 SVGEGT.

The table lists this clonotype with many counts. V usage is TRBV28 and J usage is TRBJ2-7; D is possibly TRBD1 or TRBD2 (5 bases each). Germline V CDR1 and CDR2: MDHEN, SYDVKM. The CDR3 is 18 residues long. Trimming stripped 5 bases from V and 1 base from J, with 24 bases between. Here the CDR3 DNA reads TGTGCCAGCAGTCCTACCCCCGGGGCAGGGCATAGGTCCTACGAGCAGTACTTC. Residues: CASSPTPGAGHRSYEQYF.

This chain uses TRBV9 with TRBJ2-7; 7 positions agree with TRBD1. Trimming removed 0 bases from V and 0 bases from J; junction bases left unmatched: 3. CDR1 is SGDLS and CDR2 is YYNGEE in the germline V gene. The CDR3 consists of 15 residues. DNA for the CDR3: TGTGCCAGCAGCGTAGGAGGGGACAGCTCCTACGAGCAGTACTTC. It is translated as CASSVGGDSSYEQYF. Variable domain in full (rest from reference TRBV9 and TRBJ2-7): DSGVTQTPKHLITATGQRVTLRCSPRSGDLSVYWYQQSLDQGLQFLIQYYNGEERAKGNILERFSAQQFPDLHSELNLSSLELGDSALYFCASSVGGDSSYEQYFGPGTRLTVT.

At least ten counts were recorded for this clonotype. The V call is TRBV4-3, the J call TRBJ1-5, with D hard to call. CDR3 length: 15 amino acids. V lost 0 bases and J 3 bases, leaving 9 bases between the germline ends. Germline V gene lookup returns CDR1 LGHNA and CDR2 YSLEER. The CDR3 protein is CASSQDAGYNQPQHF. Here the CDR3 DNA reads TGCGCCAGCAGCCAAGATGCGGGCTACAATCAGCCCCAGCATTTT.

Points on this clonotype: Compared with germline, one end of the junction differs, possibly owing to a read error. The J gene is TRBJ2-7, the V gene TRBV12-3 or TRBV12-4; 7 bases map to TRBD2. The CDR3 spans 15 residues. The CDR3 sequence: CASSLAEGRSNEQYF. The CDR3 DNA follows: TGTGCCAGCAGTCTAGCGGAGGGGCGGAGCAATGAGCAGTACTTC.

The CDR3 reads CASSQDIAVGEQYF. CDR3 nucleotide sequence: TGCGCCAGCAGCCAAGATATAGCGGTGGGGGAGCAGTACTTC. V and J are TRBV4-1 and TRBJ2-5; perhaps TRBD2 as D (6 bases). Trimming took 0 bases from V and 11 from J, leaving 16 bases between them. Per the germline V gene, CDR1 is MGHRA and CDR2 is YSYEKL. This CDR3 spans 14 amino acids.

The chain joins TRBV30 to TRBJ2-4, with 8 nucleotides matching TRBD2. This CDR3 is built from 15 residues. Germline trimming cut 3 bases from V and 7 bases from J; bases unmatched to any gene: 11. Germline V CDR1 and CDR2: GTSNPN, SVGIG (reference sequence). In DNA, the CDR3 is TGTGCCTGGAGACGAGCGGGGGCGGGCGGTAACATTCAGTACTTC. It yields the protein CAWRRAGAGGNIQYF.

V is TRBV6-2 or TRBV6-3 and J is TRBJ2-7; unclear D gene. CDR1 is MNHEY, CDR2 SVGEGT, per germline. CDR3 size: 14 residues. V dropped 2 bases and J dropped 5 bases, with 13 bases sitting between them. CDR3 coding DNA: TGTGCCAGCAGTTACGATATCGCGAGCGACGAGCAGTACTTC. Protein sequence: CASSYDIASDEQYF.

About this clonotype itself: One base away lies a much larger clone, so this may be a sequencing read error. The J gene is TRBJ1-5, the V gene TRBV6-1; no reliable D call. The CDR3 is made up of 15 amino acids. Per the germline V gene, CDR1 is MNHNS and CDR2 is SASEGT. CDR3 region: CVSSEYPVLNQPQHF. DNA of the CDR3: TGTGTCAGCAGTGAATACCCAGTACTAAATCAGCCCCAGCATTTT.

This clonotype was seen many times. The gene calls are TRBV7-2 and TRBJ2-1, with 9 bases identical to TRBD1. Germline values: CDR1 SGHTA, CDR2 FQGNSA. The CDR3 is 15 residues long. V shed 7 bases and J 2 bases; nucleotides not matched to a gene: 6. CDR3 DNA sequence: TGTGCCAGCAACTCTGGGACAGGGACCTACAATGAGCAGTTCTTC. Encoded protein: CASNSGTGTYNEQFF. The entire variable domain, with the rest obtained from reference TRBV7-2 and TRBJ2-1, is as follows: GAGVSQSPSNKVTEKGKDVELRCDPISGHTALYWYRQSLGQGLEFLIYFQGNSAPDKSGLPSDRFSAERTGGSVSTLTIQRTQQEDSAVYLCASNSGTGTYNEQFFGPGTRLTVL.

Many counts were recorded for this clonotype. The chain is built from TRBV7-2 and TRBJ2-5; 12 bases match TRBD2. This CDR3 comprises 15 residues. CDR1 and CDR2 from the germline V gene are SGHTA and FQGNSA. The V segment lost 5 bases and the J segment 6 bases; nucleotides outside the gene matches: 7. CDR3 in DNA: TGTGCCAGCAGCAAGACTAGCGGGGGCCCGCAGACCCAGTACTTC. Translation: CASSKTSGGPQTQYF.

In this sample, this clonotype turned up many times. The chain is built from TRBV7-2 and TRBJ2-3; 9 nucleotides agree with TRBD2. The CDR3 totals 16 residues. J was trimmed by 3 bases and V by 4 bases; bases with no gene match: 8. Germline V gives CDR1 SGHTA, CDR2 FQGNSA. The CDR3 coding sequence is TGTGCCAGCAGCTGGCGGGGGGGCAGTCGGACAGATACGCAGTATTTT. As protein: CASSWRGGSRTDTQYF.

The chain's CDR3 is CASSQGAENTEAFF. CDR3 nucleotide sequence: TGTGCCAGCAGCCAAGGGGCAGAGAACACTGAAGCTTTCTTT. The rearrangement links TRBV4-2 to TRBJ1-1; the D is unclear. The V and J ends lost 1 base and 1 base respectively, with 7 bases between them. The germline gives CDR1 LGHNA, CDR2 YNFKEQ. The CDR3 runs 14 residues.

The table lists this clonotype with many counts. The chain combines TRBV6-2 or TRBV6-3 with TRBJ2-1; 8 bases map to TRBD1. The J segment lost 5 bases and the V segment lost 8 bases, leaving 17 bases of the junction unmatched. Germline V lookup: CDR1 MNHEY, CDR2 SVGEGT. The CDR3 consists of 17 residues. In DNA, the CDR3 is TGTGCCAGCCTCAACCGGGAAGGACAGGGAAAGAACAATGAGCAGTTCTTC. Translation gives CASLNREGQGKNNEQFF.

This clonotype was seen at least ten times. V gene TRBV7-2 combines with J gene TRBJ2-7, with D maybe TRBD2 (5 bases). Germline V gene data show CDR1 as SGHTA and CDR2 as FQGNSA. CDR3 size: 19 residues. V was trimmed by 1 base and J by 0 bases, leaving 22 bases between them. Written as DNA, the CDR3 is TGTGCCAGCAGCTTAGGACTCCCCCTTGGAGGACCTCGCTCCTACGAGCAGTACTTC. Translation gives CASSLGLPLGGPRSYEQYF.

V and J are TRBV9 and TRBJ2-5, with D possibly TRBD2 on 5 matching bases. Per the germline V gene, CDR1 is SGDLS and CDR2 is YYNGEE. This CDR3 comprises 15 residues. The V end was cut by 3 bases, the J end by 1 base, with 13 bases between. As DNA, the CDR3 is TGTGCCAGCAGCGGCCAGAGCGGAGCCCAAGAGACCCAGTACTTC. This translates into CASSGQSGAQETQYF.

This clonotype has a count of ten or more. This chain connects TRBV27 to TRBJ2-2; 12 nucleotides agree with TRBD2. With V trimmed by 5 bases and J by 7 bases, 5 bases remained unmatched. Germline loops: CDR1 MNHEY, CDR2 SMNVEV (reference sequence). The CDR3 spans 15 residues. CDR3 nucleotides: TGTGCCAGCAGTCCTAGCGGGGGGGCCATCGGGGAGCTGTTTTTT. It encodes CASSPSGGAIGELFF.